What follows are 31 T cell receptor beta chains derived from one specimen sequenced in a study of T cell clonality in common variable immunodeficiency. Method: immunoSEQ multiplex PCR; TCRdb's copy keeps in-frame clones and lacks some. The sample presents tens of thousands of clones, none singletons. Sequenced material: peripheral blood mononuclear cells. The receptors derive from a person between 18 and 75 years old in good health.

This clone turned up a few times. From the germline J gene comes the end of the CDR3, since the read stops 3 residues before it. This chain connects TRBV7-9 to TRBJ1-2; 11 bases align to TRBD1. This CDR3 has 14 residues. Germline assignment: CDR1 SEHNR and CDR2 FQNEAQ (reference sequence). The CDR3 sequence: CASSLPDRGHGYTF. CDR3 DNA (partial): TGTGCCAGCAGCTTACCGGACAGGGGGCACGGC.

This clone was counted many times. The observed sequence ends 3 residues before the CDR3 terminus, with the missing tail filled in from the germline J gene. This rearrangement joins TRBV30 to TRBJ2-3; D is uncertain. CDR3 length: 13 residues. In germline, CDR1 is GTSNPN, CDR2 SVGIG (reference sequence). The V end lost 5 bases, the J end lost 5 bases, and 14 bases lay between the germline ends. Partial CDR3 DNA: TGTGCCTGGGAACGTACTACCCAAGATACG. It yields the protein CAWERTTQDT. The full CDR3 protein reads CAWERTTQDTQYF.

In its sample, this clone was seen many times. The read stops 3 residues short of the end of the CDR3; the missing end is completed from the germline J gene. The chain has TRBV19 and TRBJ2-1; 8 bases fit TRBD2. Germline CDR1 reads LNHDA; CDR2 reads SQIVND (reference sequence). The CDR3 is 15 amino acids. V dropped 4 bases and J dropped 2; count of bases not matched to a gene: 4. The CDR3 region is CASSTDSGAYNEQFF. CDR3 DNA, as far as it was read: TGTGCCAGTAGTACCGATAGCGGGGCCTACAATGAG.

Ten or more counts support this clone. The sequence runs out 3 residues before the end of the CDR3; the remainder is reconstructed from the germline J gene. This chain links TRBV7-3 with TRBJ2-5, with a weak D call TRBD1 (6 bases). The germline V and J ends were trimmed by 6 bases and 2 bases, with 10 bases remaining between them. Germline CDR1 and CDR2: SGHTA and FQGTGA. CDR3 size: 13 residues. The covered CDR3 bases are TGTGCCAGCAGGTTCACAGGGCAAGAGACC. It yields the protein CASRFTGQET. The CDR3 in full is CASRFTGQETQYF.

Many counts were recorded for this clone. The read terminates 3 residues ahead of where the CDR3 ends, so the germline J gene completes it. V usage is TRBV19 and J usage is TRBJ2-1; D might be TRBD1 (5 bases). Trimming removed 1 base at V and 0 bases at J, with 19 bases between. The V gene's germline CDR1 is LNHDA and CDR2 SQIVND (reference sequence). CDR3 length: 19 amino acids. CDR3: CASSIGVSSQASSYNEQFF. The DNA read from the CDR3 is TGTGCCAGTAGTATAGGGGTCTCCTCACAGGCGAGCTCCTACAATGAG.

The CDR3 region is CASRTQGIVNEKLFF. The DNA read from the CDR3 is TGTGCCAGCAGGACACAGGGGATAGTAAATGAAAAA. V is TRBV2 and J is TRBJ1-4, with 7 bases identical to TRBD1. The missing CDR3 end, 3 residues past where the read stops, is filled in from the germline J gene. CDR3 length: 15 residues. Losses at the gene ends were 6 bases for V and 5 bases for J; bases not matched to a gene: 9. Germline assignment: CDR1 SNHLY and CDR2 FYNNEI.

This clone was detected many times. The read terminates 3 residues ahead of where the CDR3 ends, so the germline J gene completes it. This chain joins TRBV4-1 and TRBJ1-3, with a weak D call TRBD1 (5 bases). V was trimmed by 6 bases and J by 4 bases, leaving 10 bases between them. Looked up from germline, CDR1 is MGHRA and CDR2 is YSYEKL. The CDR3 runs 13 residues. The sequenced part of the CDR3 DNA is TGCGCCAGCAGTATGGGACTCGGAAACACC. This sequence encodes CASSMGLGNT. The full CDR3 protein reads CASSMGLGNTIYF.

This clone came up many times. The read ends 3 residues before the CDR3 terminus; that terminus is restored from the germline J gene. The V gene is TRBV30, the J gene TRBJ2-1; TRBD1 is a possible D gene (5 bases). The CDR3 consists of 13 residues. Germline V gene data show CDR1 as GTSNPN and CDR2 as SVGIG (reference sequence). Trimming shortened V by 2 bases and J by 3 bases, and 8 bases separated the two germline ends. CDR3 residues: CAWSTGFYNEQFF. CDR3 bases read: TGTGCCTGGAGTACAGGTTTCTACAATGAG. The variable domain in full, with the rest retrieved from reference TRBV30 and TRBJ2-1, is SQTIHQWPATLVQPVGSPLSLECTVEGTSNPNLYWYRQAAGRGLQLLFYSVGIGQISSEVPQNLSASRPQDRQFILSSKKLLLSDSGFYLCAWSTGFYNEQFFGPGTRLTVL.

This clone appeared many times. The read is 3 residues too short to cover the CDR3 end, so that end is filled in from the germline J gene. This sequence joins TRBV30 and TRBJ2-2, with TRBD1 matching over 7 bases. This CDR3 spans 14 amino acids. The ends lost 2 bases at V and 5 bases at J; junction bases unmatched: 5. CDR1 GTSNPN and CDR2 SVGIG come from the germline V gene (reference sequence). The CDR3 sequence: CAWSNNRGTGELFF. The CDR3 DNA, read in part, is TGTGCCTGGAGTAACAACAGGGGAACCGGGGAG. Based on the CDR3 plus reference TRBV30 and TRBJ2-2, the full variable domain is SQTIHQWPATLVQPVGSPLSLECTVEGTSNPNLYWYRQAAGRGLQLLFYSVGIGQISSEVPQNLSASRPQDRQFILSSKKLLLSDSGFYLCAWSNNRGTGELFFGEGSRLTVL.

This clone occurred many times. The sequenced fragment ends 3 residues before the CDR3 boundary, so the rest is inferred from the germline J gene. The gene calls are TRBV5-1 and TRBJ1-1; no clear D. V was clipped by 4 bases and J by 4 bases, with 11 bases between them. Germline CDR1 and CDR2: SGHRS and YFSETQ. The CDR3 covers 13 residues. CDR3 DNA (partial): TGCGCCAGCAGCCCTCACATCAGCACTGAA. Residues: CASSPHISTE. The whole CDR3 is CASSPHISTEAFF.

About this clone itself: The read falls 3 residues short of the CDR3 end, and the missing part is taken from the germline J gene. The chain carries TRBV19 and TRBJ2-3, with D possibly matching TRBD1 (6 bases). CDR3 length: 18 residues. The germline V gene encodes CDR1 LNHDA and CDR2 SQIVND (reference sequence). The CDR3 reads CASRLQGASYPSNQPQYF. Incomplete CDR3 DNA: TGTGCCAGTAGGCTACAGGGAGCATCTTACCCTAGCAATCAGCCG.

Concerning this clone itself: From the germline J gene comes the end of the CDR3, since the read stops 3 residues before it. This chain uses TRBV18 with TRBJ2-7; 9 bases align to TRBD1. Germline trimming cut 6 bases from V and 5 bases from J; bases unmatched to any gene: 11. Germline V CDR1 and CDR2: KGHSH, LQKENI. The CDR3 has 15 residues. This chain's CDR3 is CASSLKGTGLNEQYF. The sequenced CDR3 bases are TGTGCCAGCTCGTTGAAGGGGACAGGGTTGAACGAG. The full variable domain, completed using reference TRBV18 and TRBJ2-7, is NAGVMQNPRHLVRRRGQEARLRCSPMKGHSHVYWYRQLPEEGLKFMVYLQKENIIDESGMPKERFSAEFPKEGPSILRIQQVVRGDSAAYFCASSLKGTGLNEQYFGPGTRLTVT.

This clone has at least ten counts. The DNA ends 3 residues before the CDR3 does, and the rest of the CDR3 is filled in from the germline J gene. This rearrangement joins TRBV5-1 to TRBJ2-2, with 7 positions matching TRBD1. CDR1 is SGHRS, CDR2 YFSETQ, per germline. J was trimmed by 6 bases and V by 1 base; bases with no gene match: 6. The CDR3 runs 15 residues. Here the CDR3 reads CASSLMGQSAGELFF. The CDR3 bases that were read are TGCGCCAGCAGCTTGATGGGACAGTCAGCCGGGGAG.

This clone has ten or more counts. The DNA ends 3 residues before the CDR3 does, and the rest of the CDR3 is filled in from the germline J gene. Other nucleotide sequences in the sample specify the same CDR3. The V call is TRBV7-8, the J call TRBJ2-5; TRBD1 matches at 10 bases. CDR1 is SGHVS, CDR2 FQNEAQ, per germline. This CDR3 has 14 amino acids. The junction had 5 bases not matched to a gene; V was cut back by 6 bases and J by 4 bases. CDR3 bases read: TGTGCCAGCAGTCTGGGGACAGGGGTAGAGACC. Its translation: CASSLGTGVET. The whole CDR3 sequence is CASSLGTGVETQYF.

This clone was found many times. Coverage ceases 3 residues before the CDR3 finishes, and the germline J gene fills in the end. V usage is TRBV13 and J usage is TRBJ2-7; tentatively, D is TRBD1 (6 bases). With 1 base removed from V and 5 bases from J, the gap between germline ends came to 18 bases. The CDR3 covers 16 residues. From germline, CDR1 is PRHDT and CDR2 FYEKMQ (reference sequence). The CDR3 reads CASSLVRDTAVHEQYF. The part of the CDR3 DNA that was read is TGTGCCAGCAGCTTAGTACGGGACACGGCGGTCCACGAG.

On this clone: The sequence runs out 3 residues before the end of the CDR3; the remainder is reconstructed from the germline J gene. This chain joins TRBV7-9 and TRBJ2-5; D not certain. This CDR3 has 13 residues. CDR1 is SEHNR, CDR2 FQNEAQ, per germline (reference sequence). Trimming took off 2 bases at V and 5 bases at J, with 9 bases between the two ends. The sequenced part of the CDR3 DNA is TGTGCCAGCAGCTTAAATAGTATCGAGACC. Its protein product is CASSLNSIET. The whole CDR3 sequence is CASSLNSIETQYF.

In the case of this clone: A junction boundary mismatches the germline segment, possibly from a read error. Coverage ceases 3 residues before the CDR3 finishes, and the germline J gene fills in the end. The V call is TRBV19, the J call TRBJ1-2, with a possible D match to TRBD1 (5 bases). The CDR3 sequence is 14 residues long. Germline-derived CDR1 and CDR2 are LNHDA and SQIVND (reference sequence). The part of the CDR3 DNA that was read is TGTGCCAGTAGTGTAGACAGAGCTAACTATGGC. Its protein product is CASSVDRANYG. The entire CDR3 reads CASSVDRANYGYTF.

About this clone itself: The read finishes 3 residues shy of the CDR3 end, and the germline J gene is used to complete it. The V and J genes are TRBV19 and TRBJ1-5; tentatively, D is TRBD1 (6 bases). The germline V gene encodes CDR1 LNHDA and CDR2 SQIVND (reference sequence). The CDR3 is 13 amino acids. V was shortened by 2 bases and J by 6 bases, with 8 bases between the two germline ends. Incomplete CDR3 DNA: TGTGCCAGTAGTATAACAGGGAGTCAGCCC. Its translation: CASSITGSQP. The entire CDR3 protein reads CASSITGSQPQHF.

This clone was counted at least ten times. The read gets to within 3 residues of the CDR3 end, and the germline J gene fills in the rest. V gene TRBV7-6 combines with J gene TRBJ2-3, with TRBD2 matching over 9 bases. The CDR3 has 14 residues. Looked up from germline, CDR1 is SGHVS and CDR2 is FNYEAQ. The J segment lost 7 bases and the V segment lost 5 bases, leaving 7 bases of the junction unmatched. The part of the CDR3 DNA that was read is TGTGCCAGCAGCATTGAGACTAGCGGAAATACG. Its translation: CASSIETSGNT. The entire CDR3 is CASSIETSGNTQYF. Full variable domain (rest looked up from reference TRBV7-6 and TRBJ2-3): GAGVSQSPRYKVTKRGQDVALRCDPISGHVSLYWYRQALGQGPEFLTYFNYEAQQDKSGLPNDRFSAERPEGSISTLTIQRTEQRDSAMYRCASSIETSGNTQYFGPGTRLTVL.

This clone occurred many times. A read error may produce the germline difference seen at one junction end. The read ends 3 residues shy of where the CDR3 ends; the end is completed using the germline J gene. The chain carries TRBV4-2 and TRBJ2-7; 9 bases match TRBD1. CDR1 is LGHNA, CDR2 YNFKEQ, per germline. The CDR3 covers 16 residues. CDR3 sequence reads: CASSQDTMGQGYEQYF. The DNA read from the CDR3 is TGCGCCAGCAGCCAAGACACGATGGGACAGGGATACGAG.

The table lists this clone with many counts. The missing CDR3 end, 3 residues past where the read stops, is filled in from the germline J gene. This chain connects TRBV19 to TRBJ1-1; D may be TRBD1 (5 bases). This CDR3 contains 14 residues. CDR1 LNHDA and CDR2 SQIVND come from the germline V gene (reference sequence). With 5 bases removed from V and 6 bases from J, the gap between germline ends came to 16 bases. The sequenced part of the CDR3 DNA is TGTGCCAGTAGTTACGCAGGGAGGGAGGCTGAA. Translation: CASSYAGREAE. The CDR3 in its entirety is CASSYAGREAEAFF.

For this clone: The read finishes 3 residues shy of the CDR3 end, and the germline J gene is used to complete it. V gene TRBV20-1 combines with J gene TRBJ2-1; D is possibly TRBD1 (6 bases). The CDR3 consists of 14 residues. V was trimmed by 4 bases and J by 2 bases, leaving 12 bases between them. Germline V gene lookup returns CDR1 DFQATT and CDR2 SNEGSKA (reference sequence). The part of the CDR3 DNA that was read is TGCAGTGCTACAGGGGACCGAACCTACAATGAG. Protein product: CSATGDRTYNE. The entire CDR3 is CSATGDRTYNEQFF.

This clone was seen many times. Coverage ceases 3 residues before the CDR3 finishes, and the germline J gene fills in the end. The genes are TRBV29-1 and TRBJ1-1, with TRBD1 matching over 7 bases. CDR1 and CDR2 from the germline V gene are SQVTM and ANQGSEA. The CDR3 contains 12 residues. V dropped 2 bases and J dropped 5; count of bases not matched to a gene: 2. Incomplete CDR3 DNA: TGCAGCGTTGAACAGGGGGTTACTGAA. It encodes CSVEQGVTE. The entire CDR3 sequence reads CSVEQGVTEAFF.

Remarks on this clone: The read falls 3 residues short of the CDR3 end, and the missing part is taken from the germline J gene. This rearrangement joins TRBV5-4 to TRBJ2-7, with 13 bases fitting TRBD2. The length of the CDR3 is 16 residues. V gave up 3 bases and J gave up 2 bases; unmatched junction bases: 5. Germline V gene lookup returns CDR1 SGHNT and CDR2 YYREEE (reference sequence). CDR3 region: CASSSPGLAGPYEQYF. The CDR3 DNA, read in part, is TGTGCCAGCAGCTCCCCGGGACTAGCGGGGCCCTACGAG. Looking up the rest from reference TRBV5-4 and TRBJ2-7 gives the full variable domain: ETGVTQSPTHLIKTRGQQVTLRCSSQSGHNTVSWYQQALGQGPQFIFQYYREEENGRGNFPPRFSGLQFPNYSSELNVNALELDDSALYLCASSSPGLAGPYEQYFGPGTRLTVT.

A word on this clone: The read comes to an end 3 residues before the CDR3 does, leaving the germline J gene to fill in the end. This chain uses TRBV6-1 with TRBJ1-4; maybe TRBD1 (6 bases). The germline CDR1 and CDR2 sequences are MNHNS and SASEGT. This CDR3 has 19 residues. Partial CDR3 DNA: TGTGCCAGCAGTGAAGGTCGTATTTCTCAGGGGCTGGGAGTATCACCA. This gives the protein CASSEGRISQGLGVSP. The full CDR3 sequence reads CASSEGRISQGLGVSPLFF.

This clone was seen a handful of times. The read finishes 3 residues shy of the CDR3 end, and the germline J gene is used to complete it. The chain recombines TRBV7-2 with TRBJ2-7; weak D call: TRBD1 (5 bases). In germline, CDR1 is SGHTA, CDR2 FQGNSA. The CDR3 runs 12 residues. The V and J ends lost 5 bases and 4 bases respectively, with 9 bases between them. The chain's CDR3 is CASSPTVYEQYF. The CDR3 DNA, read in part, is TGTGCCAGCAGCCCGACAGTTTACGAG. Variable domain in full (rest from reference TRBV7-2 and TRBJ2-7): GAGVSQSPSNKVTEKGKDVELRCDPISGHTALYWYRQSLGQGLEFLIYFQGNSAPDKSGLPSDRFSAERTGGSVSTLTIQRTQQEDSAVYLCASSPTVYEQYFGPGTRLTVT.

There are many counts of this clone. The DNA ends 3 residues before the CDR3 does, and the rest of the CDR3 is filled in from the germline J gene. The chain is built from TRBV5-1 and TRBJ1-1; 10 nucleotides align to TRBD1. The trim removed 0 bases at V and 5 bases at J, leaving 4 bases unmatched. This CDR3 region has 15 residues. Germline lookup yields CDR1 SGHRS and CDR2 YFSETQ. The CDR3 protein is CASSLGQGAGTEAFF. The covered CDR3 bases are TGCGCCAGCAGCTTGGGACAGGGGGCGGGTACTGAA.

This clone was detected a few times. The CDR3 sequence is CSARNLAAYNEQFF. CDR3 DNA, as far as it was read: TGCAGTGCTAGGAATCTAGCGGCATACAATGAG. J is TRBJ2-1 and V is TRBV20-1; TRBD2 aligns across 7 bases. The read ends 3 residues before the CDR3 terminus; that terminus is restored from the germline J gene. The V gene's germline CDR1 is DFQATT and CDR2 SNEGSKA (reference sequence). The CDR3 runs to 14 residues. Trimming took 3 bases from V and 4 from J; bases not matched to a gene: 6.

This clone was recorded many times. The read halts 3 residues ahead of the CDR3 end, with the missing end drawn from the germline J gene. The V call is TRBV12-3 or TRBV12-4, the J call TRBJ2-3; 9 bases fit TRBD1. After removal of 3 bases from V and 6 bases from J, the junction contained 7 bases not matched to a gene. The CDR3 has 15 amino acids. CDR3 protein: CASSFRRTGADTQYF. The sequenced CDR3 bases are TGTGCCAGCAGTTTTCGGCGGACAGGGGCCGATACG.

Ten or more counts support this clone. The DNA ends 3 residues before the CDR3 does, and the rest of the CDR3 is filled in from the germline J gene. The genes are TRBV11-3 and TRBJ2-5; TRBD2 is a possible D gene (6 bases). This CDR3 has 13 amino acids. The V end was cut by 5 bases, the J end by 3 bases, with 10 bases between. Germline loops: CDR1 SGHNT, CDR2 YENEEA. CDR3 DNA (partial): TGTGCCAGCAGCCCCGGGGGAGAAGAGACC. This sequence encodes CASSPGGEET. The CDR3 reads in full as CASSPGGEETQYF.

The sample holds a few counts of this clone. The read terminates 3 residues ahead of where the CDR3 ends, so the germline J gene completes it. The V gene is TRBV20-1, the J gene TRBJ2-1; TRBD2 agrees at 13 bases. This CDR3 is built from 15 residues. Germline V lookup: CDR1 DFQATT, CDR2 SNEGSKA (reference sequence). Germline trimming cut 5 bases from V and 6 bases from J; bases unmatched to any gene: 7. The CDR3 sequence is CSAPDGLAGVNEQFF. Incomplete CDR3 DNA: TGCAGTGCTCCCGACGGACTAGCGGGAGTCAATGAG.